The sequence of this T cell receptor beta chain was determined in a study of cytotoxic CD8 clonotypes in ibrutinib-treated CLL. The CDR3 length is 15 residues. V lost 6 bases to trimming and J lost 1 base, with 15 bases between them. The germline gives CDR1 SGHNT, CDR2 YENEEA. This clone was seen a handful of times. Produced via immunoSEQ multiplex PCR; TCRdb's table is partial and in-frame only. The table lists hundreds of thousands of clones, around 70% of them singletons. This chain connects TRBV11-3 to TRBJ2-5; no firm D call. The source material was PBMCs, sampled after 24 months of ibrutinib treatment. The receptor's source is a human donor with chronic lymphocytic leukemia. CDR3 sequence (DNA): TGTGCCAGCAGTAAAGGCTTGGGGTCCCAAGAGACCCAGTACTTC. It is translated as CASSKGLGSQETQYF.